The clone carrying this T cell receptor (beta chain) was found many times. Antigen specificity is unknown. Germline V lookup: CDR1 SGHTA, CDR2 FQGNSA. CDR3 length: 12 residues. Deletions cut 5 bases from V and 0 bases from J, with 4 bases between. The authors incorporated unique molecular identifiers into the TCR beta cDNA libraries. Once about 0.95 to 10 million T cells were used, some 500,000 cDNA molecules resulted. TCRdb independently ran MiXCR on the PCR reads; one entry per CDR3 protein. There are hundreds of thousands of distinct CDR3 sequences in the sample; roughly 30% occur only once, and 0.56% lies in the top ten. The data were obtained in a study of post-analysis software for immune sequencing data. About the study: Patients with relapsing-remitting, secondary progressive and progressive-relapsing multiple sclerosis courses were all represented.

Overall study findings and caveats: Batch-matched samples strongly co-clustered by F measure. Four to six TRBV segments, including TRBV5-6, TRBV5-1 and TRBV20-1, were more frequent in patients than controls. Normalized Chao1 diversity was significantly reduced in patients versus controls.

The source of this sequence is a girl aged 5-17 years with multiple sclerosis. Sequencing was performed on blood. The gene calls are TRBV7-2 and TRBJ2-5; D remains ambiguous. As DNA, the CDR3 is TGTGCCAGCAGCCGTTACCAAGAGACCCAGTACTTC. Translation: CASSRYQETQYF.